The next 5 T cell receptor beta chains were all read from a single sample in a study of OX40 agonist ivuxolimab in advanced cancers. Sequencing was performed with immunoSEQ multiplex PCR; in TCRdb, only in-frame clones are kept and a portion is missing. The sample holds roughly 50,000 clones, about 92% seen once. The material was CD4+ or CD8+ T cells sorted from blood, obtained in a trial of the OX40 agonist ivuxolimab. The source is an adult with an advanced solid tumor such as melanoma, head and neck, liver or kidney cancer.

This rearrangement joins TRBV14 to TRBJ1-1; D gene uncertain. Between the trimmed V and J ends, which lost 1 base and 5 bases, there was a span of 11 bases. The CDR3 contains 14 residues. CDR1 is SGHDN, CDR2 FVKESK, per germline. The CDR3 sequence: CASSQAVDGTEAFF. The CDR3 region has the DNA TGTGCCAGCAGCCAAGCGGTTGATGGAACTGAAGCTTTCTTT.

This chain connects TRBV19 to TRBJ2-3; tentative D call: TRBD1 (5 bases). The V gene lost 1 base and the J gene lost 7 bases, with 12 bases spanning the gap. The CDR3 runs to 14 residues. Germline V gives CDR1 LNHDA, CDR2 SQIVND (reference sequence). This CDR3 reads CASSIVWGGYTQYF. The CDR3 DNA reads TGTGCCAGTAGTATAGTGTGGGGCGGTTATACGCAGTATTTT.

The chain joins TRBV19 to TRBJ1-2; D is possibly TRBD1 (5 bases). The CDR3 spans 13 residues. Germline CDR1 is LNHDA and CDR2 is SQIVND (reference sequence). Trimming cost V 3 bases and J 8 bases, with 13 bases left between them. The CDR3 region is CASSIDGTFGYTF. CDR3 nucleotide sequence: TGTGCCAGTAGTATCGATGGGACCTTCGGCTACACCTTC.

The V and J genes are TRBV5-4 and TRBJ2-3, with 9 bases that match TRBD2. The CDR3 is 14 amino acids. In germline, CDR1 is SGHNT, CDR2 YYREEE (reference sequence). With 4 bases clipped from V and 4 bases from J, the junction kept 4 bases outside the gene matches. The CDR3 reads CASSQTSGPDTQYF. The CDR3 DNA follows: TGTGCCAGCAGCCAGACTAGCGGTCCAGATACGCAGTATTTT.

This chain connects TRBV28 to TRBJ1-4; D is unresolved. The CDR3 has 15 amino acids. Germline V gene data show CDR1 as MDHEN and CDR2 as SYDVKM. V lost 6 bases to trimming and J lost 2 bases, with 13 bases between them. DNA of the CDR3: TGTGCCAGCAGACGTACGGAACCTACTAATGAAAAACTGTTTTTT. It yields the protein CASRRTEPTNEKLFF.